A selection of T cell receptor beta chains follows, all from one sample in a study of control samples from healthy donors and cancer patients. Some clones are missing from TCRdb's copy, which holds only in-frame ones; the method was immunoSEQ multiplex PCR. Altogether 150,000 to 200,000 clones are present, approximately 94% being singletons, with the ten largest covering about 14%. Sequenced: PBMCs. The receptors were sampled from a man aged 55 to 69 with colorectal cancer. The CDR3 runs from the conserved cysteine through the conserved F or W. The D gene is left open where the match is weak. Only some rows state a clone size, as once, few, many or a class for expanded clones.

TRBJ2-3	-	TRBV18	-	CASSPKESDTQYF	TGTGCCAGCTCACCAAAGGAGTCAGATACGCAGTATTTT
TRBJ2-2	TRBD1	TRBV6-2/TRBV6-3	-	CASSSGGRNRGSTGELFF	TGTGCCAGCAGTTCCGGGGGTAGGAACAGGGGGAGCACCGGGGAGCTGTTTTTT
TRBJ2-1	TRBD2	TRBV5-4	-	CASSLVAGAYNEQFF	TGTGCCAGCAGCTTGGTAGCGGGGGCCTACAATGAGCAGTTCTTC
TRBJ2-5	-	TRBV7-6	-	CASSWGALQETQYF	TGTGCCAGCAGCTGGGGGGCCCTCCAAGAGACCCAGTACTTC
TRBJ1-1	-	TRBV18	-	CASSPPYGQGWTEAFF	TGTGCCAGCTCACCACCGTATGGGCAGGGGTGGACTGAAGCTTTCTTT
TRBJ2-4	-	TRBV5-1	-	CASSFSFRTQAKNIQYF	TGCGCCAGCAGCTTCTCGTTCAGGACTCAAGCCAAAAACATTCAGTACTTC
TRBJ2-3	TRBD1	TRBV7-2	-	CASSLRTGRSRGETQYF	TGTGCCAGCAGCTTACGGACAGGGCGCTCCCGTGGAGAGACGCAGTATTTT
TRBJ1-3	-	TRBV19	-	CASTSLGGSGNTIYF	TGTGCCAGTACCTCGCTCGGGGGTTCTGGAAACACCATATATTTT
TRBJ1-6	TRBD1	TRBV4-3	-	CASSQRTGDVGSPLHF	TGCGCCAGCAGCCAAAGGACAGGGGATGTAGGCTCACCCCTCCACTTT
TRBJ2-2	TRBD1	TRBV19	-	CASSLTGTGSTGELFF	TGTGCCAGTAGCCTTACCGGGACAGGGAGCACCGGGGAGCTGTTTTTT
TRBJ2-3	-	TRBV5-1	-	CASSLRTSTDTQYF	TGCGCCAGCAGCTTGCGGACGAGCACAGATACGCAGTATTTT
TRBJ1-5	-	TRBV19	-	CASSPGRQPQHF	TGTGCCAGTAGTCCGGGTCGCCAGCCCCAGCATTTT
TRBJ2-3	-	TRBV7-2	-	CASSLRTARSTDTQYF	TGTGCCAGCAGCCTAAGGACAGCGAGGAGCACAGATACGCAGTATTTT
TRBJ1-2	-	TRBV11-2	-	CASSLGEYGYTF	TGTGCCAGCAGCTTAGGGGAGTATGGCTACACCTTC
TRBJ2-5	TRBD2	TRBV4-1	-	CASSQATSGGDLQETQYF	TGCGCCAGCAGCCAAGCGACTAGCGGGGGGGATCTCCAAGAGACCCAGTACTTC
TRBJ2-3	TRBD1	TRBV7-2	-	CASSTRTGGTDTQYF	TGTGCCAGCAGCACTCGGACAGGGGGGACAGATACGCAGTATTTT
TRBJ2-5	TRBD1	TRBV9	-	CASSSRTGETQYF	TGTGCCAGCAGCTCAAGGACAGGGGAGACCCAGTACTTC
TRBJ2-4	TRBD2	TRBV7-9	-	CASSLTSGGKKNIQYF	TGTGCCAGCAGCTTAACCAGCGGGGGCAAAAAAAACATTCAGTACTTC
TRBJ1-6	-	TRBV19	-	CASRKRGAIDNSPLHF	TGTGCCAGTAGGAAACGGGGGGCTATCGATAATTCACCCCTCCACTTT
TRBJ2-5	-	TRBV7-9	once	CASSLLAGAQETQYF	TGTGCCAGCAGCTTATTGGCGGGGGCCCAAGAGACCCAGTACTTC